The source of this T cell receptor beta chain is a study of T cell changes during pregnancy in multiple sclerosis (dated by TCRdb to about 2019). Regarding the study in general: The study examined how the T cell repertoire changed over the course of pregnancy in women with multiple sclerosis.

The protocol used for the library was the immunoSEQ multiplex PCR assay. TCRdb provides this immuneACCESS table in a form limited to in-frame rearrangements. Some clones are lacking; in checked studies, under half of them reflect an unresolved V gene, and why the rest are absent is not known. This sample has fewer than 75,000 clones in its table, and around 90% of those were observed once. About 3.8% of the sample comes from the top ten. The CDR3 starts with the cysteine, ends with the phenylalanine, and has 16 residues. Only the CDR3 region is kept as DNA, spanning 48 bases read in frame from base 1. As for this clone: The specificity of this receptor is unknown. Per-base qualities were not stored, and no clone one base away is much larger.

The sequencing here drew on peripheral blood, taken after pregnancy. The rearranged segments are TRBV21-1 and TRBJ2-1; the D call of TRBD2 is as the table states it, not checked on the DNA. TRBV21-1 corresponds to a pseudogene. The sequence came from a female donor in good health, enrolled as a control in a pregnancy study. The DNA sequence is TGTGCCAGCAGCAGATCGACTAGCGGGAGATACAATGAGCAGTTCTTC. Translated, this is CASSRSTSGRYNEQFF.